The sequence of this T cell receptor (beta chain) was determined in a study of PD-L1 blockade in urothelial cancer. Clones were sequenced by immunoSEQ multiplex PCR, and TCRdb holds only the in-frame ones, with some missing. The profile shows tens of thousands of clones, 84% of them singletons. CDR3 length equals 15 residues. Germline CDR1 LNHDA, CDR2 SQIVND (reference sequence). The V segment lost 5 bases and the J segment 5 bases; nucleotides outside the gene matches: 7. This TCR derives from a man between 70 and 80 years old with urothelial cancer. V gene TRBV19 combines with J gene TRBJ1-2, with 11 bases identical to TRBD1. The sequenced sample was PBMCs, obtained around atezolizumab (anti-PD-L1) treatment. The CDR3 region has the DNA TGTGCCAGTAGTTCCAGGACAGGGGGCGAGTATGGCTACACCTTC. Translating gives CASSSRTGGEYGYTF. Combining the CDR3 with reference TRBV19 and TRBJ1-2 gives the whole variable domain DGGITQSPKYLFRKEGQNVTLSCEQNLNHDAMYWYRQDPGQGLRLIYYSQIVNDFQKGDIAEGYSVSREKKESFPLTVTSAQKNPTAFYLCASSSRTGGEYGYTFGSGTRLTVV.